What follows are 2 T cell receptor beta chains derived from one specimen sequenced in a study of regulatory T cells in long-lasting Graves disease. Investigators prepared the TCR beta libraries by applying iRepertoire HTBI primers and Arm-PCR of CDR3 regions. Each CDR3 protein gets one entry after TCRdb re-called the multiplex PCR reads with MiXCR. The profile shows about 470,000 distinct CDR3 sequences, around 20% of them singletons. The time point is: persistent/refractory GD, antithyroid drugs over 5 years with positive TRAb. From RNA extracted from PBMCs, the TCR library was made. Source: peripheral blood mononuclear cells (PBMCs), taken when the disease was refractory, from a patient treated with antithyroid drugs. The receptor source for this set is a female donor with Graves disease.

The chain couples TRBV9 to TRBJ2-5, with D hard to call. Germline loops: CDR1 SGDLS, CDR2 YYNGEE. Between the trimmed V and J ends, which lost 3 bases and 5 bases, there was a span of 14 bases. The CDR3 is 14 residues long. CDR3 in DNA: TGTGCCAGCAGCGGTGACGGCCGCCCGGAGACCCAGTACTTC. Translated: CASSGDGRPETQYF.

There are many counts of this clonotype. This chain uses TRBV11-2 with TRBJ2-5; D remains unclear. Trimming took 5 bases from V and 4 from J, leaving 17 bases between them. This CDR3 spans 15 amino acids. The germline CDR1 and CDR2 sequences are SGHAT and FQNNGV. DNA of the CDR3: TGTGCCAGCAGCCCTGGTCGGAGTAGTACAGAGACCCAGTACTTC. Its protein product is CASSPGRSSTETQYF.